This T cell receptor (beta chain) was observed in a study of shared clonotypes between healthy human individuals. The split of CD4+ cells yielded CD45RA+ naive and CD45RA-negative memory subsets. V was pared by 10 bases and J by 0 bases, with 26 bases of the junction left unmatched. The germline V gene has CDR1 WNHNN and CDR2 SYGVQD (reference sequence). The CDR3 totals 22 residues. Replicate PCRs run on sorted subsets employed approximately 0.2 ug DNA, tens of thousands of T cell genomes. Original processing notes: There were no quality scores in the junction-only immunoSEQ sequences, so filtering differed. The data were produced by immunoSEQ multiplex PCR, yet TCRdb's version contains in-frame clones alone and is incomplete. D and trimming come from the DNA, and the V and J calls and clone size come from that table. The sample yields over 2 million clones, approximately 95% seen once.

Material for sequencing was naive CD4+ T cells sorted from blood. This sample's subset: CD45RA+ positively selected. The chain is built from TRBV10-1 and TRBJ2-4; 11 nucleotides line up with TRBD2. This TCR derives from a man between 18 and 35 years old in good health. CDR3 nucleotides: TGCGCCACCGCTCCGACTAGCGGGGAGAGAGAATCGGTTAAGAGAGCCAAAAACATTCAGTACTTC. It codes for CATAPTSGERESVKRAKNIQYF.